This T cell receptor (beta chain) was identified in a study of T cell responses to AZD1222 COVID-19 vaccine. Overall study context: Second-dose groups at about 4 or about 12 weeks were pooled. Study-level points and caveats: Only a handful of AZD1222 recipients were seropositive at baseline. Spike-specific TCR breadth and depth were elevated following two AZD1222 doses. There were mostly white British donors and more females than males, and clonal diversity was possibly underestimated.

Comment on this clone: Its cognate antigen is unknown.

Germline loops: CDR1 SGHNT, CDR2 YYREEE (reference sequence). The CDR3 is made up of 15 amino acids. V was clipped by 5 bases and J by 4 bases; unmatched bases: 11. Sequenced by immunoSEQ multiplex PCR; TCRdb stores in-frame clones only, minus some. The data show about 100,000 clones, with roughly 90% seen just once and less than 3.5% held by the top ten. The chain recombines TRBV5-4 with TRBJ1-2; TRBD1 matches 7 bases. The receptor was derived from an adult in good health. The starting material was peripheral blood, obtained on day 0 of AZD1222 vaccination. DNA for the CDR3: TGTGCCAGCAGTGTGACAGGGCTCCGGGGCTATGGCTACACCTTC. It is translated as CASSVTGLRGYGYTF.